This is a list of T cell receptor beta chains from one sample in a study of early T cells in non-severe SARS-CoV-2 infection. Each CDR3 protein is one row after TCRdb ran MiXCR on the 5' RACE reads. The data contain tens of thousands of distinct CDR3 sequences, roughly 17% of them singletons. The sample was whole blood, taken at baseline. The receptors were sampled from an adult who was a healthcare worker with PCR-confirmed SARS-CoV-2 infection or an uninfected control (not recorded which). Each CDR3 is given with its conserved first and last residue. The D gene is left open where the match is weak. Clone size is given for some rows only: seen once, a few or many times, or a class if the clone is expanded.

V gene	D gene	J gene	clone size	CDR3 protein	CDR3 DNA
TRBV12-3/TRBV12-4	.	TRBJ1-2	many	CASSLDSVLGYTF	TGTGCCAGCAGTTTGGACAGTGTGTTGGGCTACACCTTC
TRBV7-2	.	TRBJ2-7	few	CASSSPTPPEQYF	TGTGCCAGCAGCTCGCCGACCCCTCCCGAGCAGTACTTC
TRBV12-3/TRBV12-4	.	TRBJ2-6	.	CASTRGLLSGANVLTF	TGTGCCAGCACCAGGGGACTCCTCTCTGGGGCCAACGTCCTGACTTTC
TRBV27	.	TRBJ2-7	.	CASSPSDLYEQYF	TGTGCCAGCAGTCCATCGGACCTCTACGAGCAGTACTTC
TRBV6-5	.	TRBJ1-4	few	CASSYAQGGNEKLFF	TGTGCCAGCAGTTACGCTCAGGGTGGTAATGAAAAACTGTTTTTT
TRBV28	.	TRBJ1-5	.	CASSLFSGAQPQHF	TGTGCCAGCAGTTTATTTTCAGGGGCTCAGCCCCAGCATTTT
TRBV12-3/TRBV12-4	.	TRBJ1-6	.	CASSFTGTANSPLHF	TGTGCCAGCAGTTTTACGGGAACGGCTAATTCACCCCTCCACTTT
TRBV20-1	TRBD1	TRBJ1-4	.	CSAPDRGSANEKLFF	TGCAGTGCCCCAGACAGGGGGTCGGCTAATGAAAAACTGTTTTTT
TRBV5-1	.	TRBJ1-1	few	CASSLLGLGTEAFF	TGCGCCAGCAGCTTACTGGGACTTGGCACTGAAGCTTTCTTT
TRBV9	.	TRBJ2-2	few	CASGGGINTGELFF	TGTGCCAGCGGAGGGGGAATAAACACCGGGGAGCTGTTTTTT
TRBV2	.	TRBJ1-3	.	CASSELSAVSGNTIYF	TGTGCCAGCAGTGAACTTAGCGCGGTCTCTGGAAACACCATATATTTT
TRBV5-6	.	TRBJ2-5	few	CASSLVPGSYWETQYF	TGTGCCAGCAGCTTGGTTCCCGGGTCGTACTGGGAGACCCAGTACTTC
TRBV7-9	TRBD2	TRBJ2-5	.	CASSLVTSGGVAEETQYF	TGTGCCAGCAGCTTAGTGACTAGCGGGGGAGTTGCAGAAGAGACCCAGTACTTC
TRBV5-5	.	TRBJ2-1	few	CASSLEVRVLNEQFF	TGTGCCAGCAGCTTGGAGGTCAGGGTTTTGAATGAGCAGTTCTTC
TRBV4-1	.	TRBJ2-7	few	CASSQDHSDAYEQYF	TGCGCCAGCAGCCAAGATCATTCGGACGCATACGAGCAGTACTTC
TRBV11-2	TRBD1	TRBJ1-1	.	CASSSTGAHAEAFF	TGTGCCAGCAGCTCGACAGGGGCGCATGCTGAAGCTTTCTTT
TRBV12-3/TRBV12-4	.	TRBJ2-7	.	CASSFGAASRYEQYF	TGTGCCAGCAGTTTTGGGGCCGCTTCCCGTTACGAGCAGTACTTC
TRBV2	.	TRBJ1-4	.	CASRSFTGYLFF	TGTGCCAGCAGGTCCTTTACAGGGTACCTGTTTTTT
TRBV5-6	.	TRBJ2-2	.	CASSPGFSSSPGELFF	TGTGCCAGCAGCCCGGGATTTAGCAGCAGCCCCGGGGAGCTGTTTTTT
TRBV20-1	TRBD2	TRBJ2-1	many	CSARRSGNRNEQFF	TGCAGTGCCAGGAGGAGCGGGAACAGAAATGAGCAGTTCTTC
TRBV7-8	TRBD2	TRBJ2-7	few	CASSPRRLAGAYEQYF	TGTGCCAGCAGCCCCCGCCGACTAGCGGGAGCGTACGAGCAGTACTTC
TRBV20-1	.	TRBJ2-5	few	CSAPYYQETQYF	TGCAGTGCCCCGTATTACCAAGAGACCCAGTACTTC
TRBV7-2	TRBD2	TRBJ2-2	many	CASSRRRGAGPSGELFF	TGTGCCAGCAGCCGGAGGAGGGGAGCGGGGCCCAGCGGGGAGCTGTTTTTT